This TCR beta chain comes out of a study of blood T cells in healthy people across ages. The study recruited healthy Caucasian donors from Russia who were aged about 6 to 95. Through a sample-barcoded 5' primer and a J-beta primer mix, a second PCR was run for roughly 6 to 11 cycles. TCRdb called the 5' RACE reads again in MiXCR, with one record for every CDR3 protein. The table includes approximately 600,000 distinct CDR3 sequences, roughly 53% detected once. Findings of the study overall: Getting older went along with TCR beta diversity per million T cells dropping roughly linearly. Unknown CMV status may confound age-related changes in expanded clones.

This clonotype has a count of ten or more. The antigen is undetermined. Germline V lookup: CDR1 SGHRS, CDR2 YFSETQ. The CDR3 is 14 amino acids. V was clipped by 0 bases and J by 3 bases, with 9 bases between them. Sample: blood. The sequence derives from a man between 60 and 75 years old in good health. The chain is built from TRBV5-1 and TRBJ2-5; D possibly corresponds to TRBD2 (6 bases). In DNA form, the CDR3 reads TGCGCCAGCAGCTTGGACTCGGGGGAAGAGACCCAGTACTTC. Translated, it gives CASSLDSGEETQYF.